The source of this T cell receptor beta chain is a study of blood T cell repertoires in COVID-19. On the study more broadly: COVID-19 samples from acute and convalescent phases originated in the United States, Italy and Spain.

TCRdb's table, derived via immunoSEQ multiplex PCR, lists solely in-frame clones and lacks some. The table shows about 240,000 clones, with around four fifths occurring only once. The CDR3 has 15 amino acids. Trimming took 4 bases from V and 5 from J; bases not matched to a gene: 9. Germline loops: CDR1 MNHEY, CDR2 SVGAGI. V is TRBV6-5 and J is TRBJ2-5, with TRBD2 matching 8 bases. The sample taken for sequencing was peripheral blood. The TCR sequence derives from a man aged 25-45 years who had recovered from COVID-19. The CDR3 loop reads CASSSAGGAWETQYF. CDR3 bases: TGTGCCAGCAGTTCTGCCGGGGGGGCCTGGGAGACCCAGTACTTC.